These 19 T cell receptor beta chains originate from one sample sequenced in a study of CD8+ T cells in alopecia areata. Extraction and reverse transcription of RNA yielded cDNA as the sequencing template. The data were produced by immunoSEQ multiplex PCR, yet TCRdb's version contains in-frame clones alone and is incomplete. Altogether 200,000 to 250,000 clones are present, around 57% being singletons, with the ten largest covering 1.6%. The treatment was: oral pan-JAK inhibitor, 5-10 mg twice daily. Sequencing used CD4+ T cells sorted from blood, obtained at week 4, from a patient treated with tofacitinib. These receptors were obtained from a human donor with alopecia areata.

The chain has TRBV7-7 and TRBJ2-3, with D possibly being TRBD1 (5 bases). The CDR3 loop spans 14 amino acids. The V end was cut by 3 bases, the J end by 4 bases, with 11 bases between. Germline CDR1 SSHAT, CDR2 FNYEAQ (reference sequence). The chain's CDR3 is CASSFRVGADTQYF. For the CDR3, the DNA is TGTGCCAGCAGCTTCAGGGTTGGCGCAGATACGCAGTATTTT.

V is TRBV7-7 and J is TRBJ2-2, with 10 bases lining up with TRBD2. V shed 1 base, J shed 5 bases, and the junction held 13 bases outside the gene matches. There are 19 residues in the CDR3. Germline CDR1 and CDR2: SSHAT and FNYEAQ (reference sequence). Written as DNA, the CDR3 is TGTGCCAGCAGCTTAGGTGTAGGAGCTAGCGGGGGAAGAACCGGGGAGCTGTTTTTT. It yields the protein CASSLGVGASGGRTGELFF.

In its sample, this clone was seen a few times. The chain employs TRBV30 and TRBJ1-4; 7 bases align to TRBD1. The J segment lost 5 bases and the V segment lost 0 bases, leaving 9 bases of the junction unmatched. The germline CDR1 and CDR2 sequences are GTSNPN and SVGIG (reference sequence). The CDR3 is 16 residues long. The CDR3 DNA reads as TGTGCCTGGAGTGTAACCTCGACAGGGCTGAATGAAAAACTGTTTTTT. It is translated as CAWSVTSTGLNEKLFF.

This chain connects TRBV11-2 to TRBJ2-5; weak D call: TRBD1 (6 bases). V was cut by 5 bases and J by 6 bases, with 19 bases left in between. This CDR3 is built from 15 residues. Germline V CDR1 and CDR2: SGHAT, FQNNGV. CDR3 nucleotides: TGTGCCAGCAGCCAGGGGTATGGGGGCGCAAAGACCCAGTACTTC. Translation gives CASSQGYGGAKTQYF.

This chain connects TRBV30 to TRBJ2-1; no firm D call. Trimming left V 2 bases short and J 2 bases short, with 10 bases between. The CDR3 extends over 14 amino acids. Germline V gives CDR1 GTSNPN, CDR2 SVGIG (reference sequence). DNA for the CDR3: TGTGCCTGGAGTCCAATAGGGACCTACAATGAGCAGTTCTTC. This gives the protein CAWSPIGTYNEQFF.

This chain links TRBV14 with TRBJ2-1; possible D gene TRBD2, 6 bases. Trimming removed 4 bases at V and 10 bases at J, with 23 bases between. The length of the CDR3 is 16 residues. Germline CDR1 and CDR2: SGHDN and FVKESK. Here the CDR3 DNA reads TGTGCCAGCAGCCTTTTGGCCGGGACTCCCAACCAGGAGCAGTTCTTC. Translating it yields CASSLLAGTPNQEQFF.

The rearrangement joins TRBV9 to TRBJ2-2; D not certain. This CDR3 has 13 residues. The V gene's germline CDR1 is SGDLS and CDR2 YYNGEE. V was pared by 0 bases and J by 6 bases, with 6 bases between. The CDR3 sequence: CASSVVVSGELFF. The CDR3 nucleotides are TGTGCCAGCAGCGTAGTGGTTTCCGGGGAGCTGTTTTTT.

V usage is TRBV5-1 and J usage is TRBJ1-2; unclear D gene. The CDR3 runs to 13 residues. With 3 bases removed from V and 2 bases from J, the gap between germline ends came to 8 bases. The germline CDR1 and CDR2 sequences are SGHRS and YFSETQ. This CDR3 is CASSYDINYGYTF. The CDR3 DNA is TGCGCCAGCAGCTACGACATAAACTATGGCTACACCTTC.

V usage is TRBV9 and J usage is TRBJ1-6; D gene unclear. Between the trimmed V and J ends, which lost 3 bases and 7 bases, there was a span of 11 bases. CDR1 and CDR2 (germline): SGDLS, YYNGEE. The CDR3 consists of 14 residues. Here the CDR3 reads CASSAPTGNSPLHF. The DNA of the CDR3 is TGTGCCAGCAGCGCGCCGACGGGAAATTCACCCCTCCACTTT.

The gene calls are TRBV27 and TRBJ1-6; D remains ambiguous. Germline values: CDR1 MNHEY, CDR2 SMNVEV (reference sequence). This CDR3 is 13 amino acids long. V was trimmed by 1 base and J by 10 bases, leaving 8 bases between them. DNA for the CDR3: TGTGCCAGCAGTTTATTTTCCCTCTCACCCCTCCACTTT. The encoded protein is CASSLFSLSPLHF.

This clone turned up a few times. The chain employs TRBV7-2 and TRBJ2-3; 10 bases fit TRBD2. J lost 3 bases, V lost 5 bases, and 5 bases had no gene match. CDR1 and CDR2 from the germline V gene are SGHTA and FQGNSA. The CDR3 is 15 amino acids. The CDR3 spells CASSALAGETDTQYF. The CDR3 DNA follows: TGTGCCAGCAGCGCCCTAGCGGGGGAGACAGATACGCAGTATTTT.

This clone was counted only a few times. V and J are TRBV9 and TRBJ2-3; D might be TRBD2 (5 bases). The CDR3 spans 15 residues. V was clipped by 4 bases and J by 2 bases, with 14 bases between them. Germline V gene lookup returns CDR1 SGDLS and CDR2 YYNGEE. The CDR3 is CASSLDGDHTDTQYF. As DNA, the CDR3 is TGTGCCAGCAGCTTAGACGGGGATCACACAGATACGCAGTATTTT.

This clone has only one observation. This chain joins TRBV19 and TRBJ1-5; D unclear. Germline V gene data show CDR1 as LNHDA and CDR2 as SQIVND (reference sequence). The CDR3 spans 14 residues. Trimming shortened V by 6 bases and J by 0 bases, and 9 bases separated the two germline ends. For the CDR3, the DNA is TGTGCCAGTAGGGGTGAATATAGCAATCAGCCCCAGCATTTT. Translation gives CASRGEYSNQPQHF.

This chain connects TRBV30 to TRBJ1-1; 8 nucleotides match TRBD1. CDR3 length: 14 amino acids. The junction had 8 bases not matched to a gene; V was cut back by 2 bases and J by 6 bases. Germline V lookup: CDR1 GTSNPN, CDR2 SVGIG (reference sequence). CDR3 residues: CAWSTYSQGAEAFF. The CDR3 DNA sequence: TGTGCCTGGAGTACATATTCACAGGGGGCTGAAGCTTTCTTT.

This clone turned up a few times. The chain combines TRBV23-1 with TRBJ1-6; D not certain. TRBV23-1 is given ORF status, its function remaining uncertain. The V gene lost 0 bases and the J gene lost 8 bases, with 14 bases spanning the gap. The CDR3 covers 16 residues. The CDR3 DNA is TGCGCCAGCAGTCAATCGAGGGTACGAAGGGATTCACCCCTCCACTTT. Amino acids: CASSQSRVRRDSPLHF.

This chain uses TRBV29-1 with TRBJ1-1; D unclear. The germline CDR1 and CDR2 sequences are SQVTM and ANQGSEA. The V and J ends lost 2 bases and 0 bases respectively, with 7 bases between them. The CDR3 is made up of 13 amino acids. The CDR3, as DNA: TGCAGCGTTGAAAAACCGCTGAACACTGAAGCTTTCTTT. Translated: CSVEKPLNTEAFF.

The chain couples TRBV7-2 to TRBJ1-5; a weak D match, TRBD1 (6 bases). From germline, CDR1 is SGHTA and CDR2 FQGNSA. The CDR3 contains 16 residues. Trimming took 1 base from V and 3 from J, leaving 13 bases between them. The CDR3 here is CASSLGQGPYNQPQHF. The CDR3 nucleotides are TGTGCCAGCAGCTTAGGGCAGGGGCCCTACAATCAGCCCCAGCATTTT.

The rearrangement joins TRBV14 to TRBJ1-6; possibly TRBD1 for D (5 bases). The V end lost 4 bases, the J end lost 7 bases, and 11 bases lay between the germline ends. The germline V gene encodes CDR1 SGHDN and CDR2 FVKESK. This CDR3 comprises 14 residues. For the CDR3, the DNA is TGTGCCAGCAGCCCCCCGGGACCAAATTCACCCCTCCACTTT. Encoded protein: CASSPPGPNSPLHF. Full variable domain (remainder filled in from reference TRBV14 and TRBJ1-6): EAGVTQFPSHSVIEKGQTVTLRCDPISGHDNLYWYRRVMGKEIKFLLHFVKESKQDESGMPNNRFLAERTGGTYSTLKVQPAELEDSGVYFCASSPPGPNSPLHFGNGTRLTVT.

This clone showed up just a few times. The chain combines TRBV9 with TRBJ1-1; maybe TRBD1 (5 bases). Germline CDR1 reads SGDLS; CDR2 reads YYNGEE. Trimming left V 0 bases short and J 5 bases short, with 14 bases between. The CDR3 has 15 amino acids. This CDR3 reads CASSVGPGVETEAFF. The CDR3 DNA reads TGTGCCAGCAGCGTAGGCCCGGGGGTAGAGACTGAAGCTTTCTTT.